The 24 T cell receptor beta chains given below trace back to one sample, sequenced in a study of OX40 agonist ivuxolimab in advanced cancers. The repertoire was sequenced with immunoSEQ multiplex PCR; TCRdb's copy has only in-frame clones and lacks some. The table records more than 60,000 clones, about 90% of them present only once. Sequenced material: CD4+ or CD8+ T cells sorted from blood, taken in a trial of the OX40 agonist ivuxolimab. The receptors shown here come from an adult with an advanced solid tumor such as melanoma, head and neck, liver or kidney cancer.

The chain couples TRBV19 to TRBJ2-4; possible D gene TRBD2, 6 bases. The length of the CDR3 is 14 residues. Germline assignment: CDR1 LNHDA and CDR2 SQIVND (reference sequence). With 4 bases removed from V and 3 bases from J, the gap between germline ends came to 10 bases. The CDR3 DNA follows: TGTGCCAGTAGTAGGGGGGATAGCAAAAACATTCAGTACTTC. It yields the protein CASSRGDSKNIQYF.

The chain links TRBV2 to TRBJ1-1, with 7 bases fitting TRBD1. J lost 5 bases, V lost 5 bases, and 5 bases had no gene match. This CDR3 has 13 residues. In germline, CDR1 is SNHLY, CDR2 FYNNEI. This CDR3 is CASSFAGGTEAFF. Here the CDR3 DNA reads TGTGCCAGCAGTTTTGCAGGGGGTACTGAAGCTTTCTTT.

This clone was detected only a few times. Here the CDR3 DNA reads TGTGCCAGCAGGCGACATGCCCAGGGTGAAAAACTGTTTTTT. This translates into CASRRHAQGEKLFF. This chain uses TRBV28 with TRBJ1-4; tentatively, D is TRBD1 (5 bases). The V and J ends lost 6 bases and 7 bases respectively, with 15 bases between them. CDR1 is MDHEN and CDR2 is SYDVKM in the germline V gene. The CDR3 length is 14 residues.

This sequence joins TRBV7-6 and TRBJ2-4; TRBD2 matches 9 bases. The ends lost 1 base at V and 8 bases at J; junction bases unmatched: 9. Germline V gene data show CDR1 as SGHVS and CDR2 as FNYEAQ. CDR3 length equals 16 residues. The CDR3 loop is CASSLGGSGRLDIQYF. The CDR3 DNA reads TGTGCCAGCAGCTTAGGGGGTAGCGGGAGATTAGACATTCAGTACTTC.

The sample holds a few counts of this clone. The J gene is TRBJ1-1, the V gene TRBV14; possible D gene TRBD1, 6 bases. The V gene's germline CDR1 is SGHDN and CDR2 FVKESK. V lost 4 bases, J lost 2 bases, and 8 bases lay in between. This CDR3 is 13 amino acids long. DNA of the CDR3: TGTGCCAGCAGCCGGGACATAAACACTGAAGCTTTCTTT. It encodes CASSRDINTEAFF.

This clone was seen a single time. V gene TRBV7-8 combines with J gene TRBJ1-5; 8 nucleotides line up with TRBD1. With 5 bases clipped from V and 1 base from J, the junction kept 10 bases outside the gene matches. The CDR3 consists of 17 residues. Per germline, CDR1 SGHVS and CDR2 FQNEAQ. CDR3 nucleotides: TGTGCCAGCAGCCCGTCTGACAGGGGATGGAGCAATCAGCCCCAGCATTTT. Its translation is CASSPSDRGWSNQPQHF.

This clone was seen a handful of times. The chain combines TRBV27 with TRBJ1-1; D is perhaps TRBD1 (6 bases). Germline CDR1 and CDR2: MNHEY and SMNVEV (reference sequence). The length of the CDR3 is 14 residues. V was cut by 5 bases and J by 5 bases, with 15 bases left in between. CDR3 sequence: CASSPMGRGTEAFF. DNA of the CDR3: TGTGCCAGCAGTCCCATGGGGAGGGGGACTGAAGCTTTCTTT.

The chain links TRBV6-5 to TRBJ2-1, with D unresolved. This CDR3 has 14 amino acids. Germline V gives CDR1 MNHEY, CDR2 SVGAGI. The V gene lost 0 bases and the J gene lost 9 bases, with 12 bases spanning the gap. The CDR3 loop reads CASSYSKPPREQFF. In DNA form, the CDR3 reads TGTGCCAGCAGTTACTCGAAGCCCCCGCGTGAGCAGTTCTTC.

The gene calls are TRBV5-6 and TRBJ2-3; TRBD2 matches 8 bases. J gave up 2 bases and V 0 bases, and 8 bases lay outside the gene matches. Germline values: CDR1 SGHDT, CDR2 YYEEEE. This CDR3 contains 17 residues. CDR3 in DNA: TGTGCCAGCAGCTTGGTCGGGCGGGAGGTGGACACAGATACGCAGTATTTT. Protein sequence: CASSLVGREVDTDTQYF.

V and J are TRBV19 and TRBJ2-5, with D unresolved. The end of the DNA is better explained by TRBJ2-7, so the J call may be wrong. CDR3 length: 13 residues. The germline V gene has CDR1 LNHDA and CDR2 SQIVND (reference sequence). In nucleotides, the CDR3 is TGTGCCAGTCAAGACGGATTCACCTACGAGCAGTACTTC. Translated, it gives CASQDGFTYEQYF.

This clone has a single count. In DNA form, the CDR3 reads TGTGCCAGCAGCCACCAGGGAGGGGGGCAGTTCTTC. Protein: CASSHQGGGQFF. The chain is built from TRBV7-9 and TRBJ2-1, with D tentatively TRBD2 (7 bases). CDR1 is SEHNR and CDR2 is FQNEAQ in the germline V gene (reference sequence). This CDR3 contains 12 residues. The V and J ends lost 5 bases and 12 bases respectively, with 14 bases between them.

This chain connects TRBV20-1 to TRBJ1-5; D not certain. Trimming took 7 bases from V and 6 from J, leaving 7 bases between them. The CDR3 is 10 amino acids. Per the germline V gene, CDR1 is DFQATT and CDR2 is SNEGSKA (reference sequence). This CDR3 is CSVGIQPQHF. CDR3 sequence (DNA): TGCAGTGTGGGAATTCAGCCCCAGCATTTT.

In this sample, this clone turned up once. The chain recombines TRBV27 with TRBJ2-7, with 8 bases identical to TRBD1. V dropped 6 bases and J dropped 5; count of bases not matched to a gene: 9. Looked up from germline, CDR1 is MNHEY and CDR2 is SMNVEV (reference sequence). This CDR3 is built from 14 residues. The CDR3 DNA reads as TGTGCCAGCAGACCCACCGGGACAGGAAACGAGCAGTACTTC. Protein: CASRPTGTGNEQYF.

V gene TRBV5-6 combines with J gene TRBJ2-1, with D perhaps TRBD2 (6 bases). CDR1 is SGHDT, CDR2 YYEEEE, per germline. The CDR3 has 13 amino acids. Deletions cut 7 bases from V and 3 bases from J, with 11 bases between. DNA of the CDR3: TGTGCCAGCCGGGGGACTTACTACAATGAGCAGTTCTTC. Its protein is CASRGTYYNEQFF. Looking up the rest from reference TRBV5-6 and TRBJ2-1 gives the full variable domain: DAGVTQSPTHLIKTRGQQVTLRCSPKSGHDTVSWYQQALGQGPQFIFQYYEEEERQRGNFPDRFSGHQFPNYSSELNVNALLLGDSALYLCASRGTYYNEQFFGPGTRLTVL.

This sequence joins TRBV6-6 and TRBJ2-5, with 8 bases matching TRBD1. The J segment lost 5 bases and the V segment lost 6 bases, leaving 11 bases of the junction unmatched. The CDR3 covers 15 residues. Germline V gene data show CDR1 as MNHNY and CDR2 as SVGAGI (reference sequence). The CDR3 protein is CASRQRQGYGETQYF. CDR3 coding DNA: TGTGCCAGCAGGCAACGACAGGGGTATGGGGAGACCCAGTACTTC.

This clone appeared many times. The chain joins TRBV5-6 to TRBJ1-2; 9 bases fit TRBD1. The J segment lost 2 bases and the V segment lost 2 bases, leaving 4 bases of the junction unmatched. The germline gives CDR1 SGHDT, CDR2 YYEEEE. CDR3 length equals 15 residues. The CDR3 sequence: CASSLRDRENYGYTF. CDR3 DNA sequence: TGTGCCAGCAGCTTACGGGACAGGGAGAACTATGGCTACACCTTC.

The rearrangement joins TRBV7-7 to TRBJ2-5, with unresolved D. The CDR3 extends over 13 amino acids. Germline loops: CDR1 SSHAT, CDR2 FNYEAQ (reference sequence). The V end was cut by 3 bases, the J end by 6 bases, with 11 bases between. The CDR3 loop is CASSFDGMKTQYF. CDR3 sequence (DNA): TGTGCCAGCAGCTTTGACGGTATGAAGACCCAGTACTTC.

V is TRBV7-9 and J is TRBJ2-1; D perhaps matches TRBD2 (7 bases). Germline values: CDR1 SEHNR, CDR2 FQNEAQ (reference sequence). V dropped 5 bases and J dropped 3 bases, with 17 bases sitting between them. The CDR3 has 16 amino acids. CDR3 sequence: CASSPLGGADYNEQFF. CDR3 bases: TGTGCCAGCAGCCCGCTGGGGGGGGCGGACTACAATGAGCAGTTCTTC. The full variable domain, completed using reference TRBV7-9 and TRBJ2-1, is DTGVSQNPRHKITKRGQNVTFRCDPISEHNRLYWYRQTLGQGPEFLTYFQNEAQLEKSRLLSDRFSAERPKGSFSTLEIQRTEQGDSAMYLCASSPLGGADYNEQFFGPGTRLTVL.

The chain combines TRBV5-1 with TRBJ2-4; D might be TRBD1 (6 bases). The CDR3 extends over 16 amino acids. Looked up from germline, CDR1 is SGHRS and CDR2 is YFSETQ. V dropped 0 bases and J dropped 2 bases, with 12 bases sitting between them. The CDR3 loop is CASSLEGGPTKNIQYF. In nucleotides, the CDR3 is TGCGCCAGCAGCTTGGAAGGGGGACCAACCAAAAACATTCAGTACTTC.

In its sample, this clone was seen a few times. The rearrangement joins TRBV7-6 to TRBJ2-7, with D tentatively TRBD1 (5 bases). Trimming pared 3 bases from V and 0 bases from J, leaving 9 bases between. Germline CDR1 SGHVS, CDR2 FNYEAQ. The CDR3 extends over 14 amino acids. As DNA, the CDR3 is TGTGCCAGCAGCTTGGTGACAGCCTCCTACGAGCAGTACTTC. Translation gives CASSLVTASYEQYF.

This clone is a singleton in its sample. The CDR3 loop reads CASSLDGSSGSYYEQYF. The CDR3 DNA is TGCGCCAGCAGCTTGGATGGTAGTAGCGGGAGTTACTACGAGCAGTACTTC. V gene TRBV5-1 combines with J gene TRBJ2-7; the match to TRBD2 covers 9 bases. Germline V gene data show CDR1 as SGHRS and CDR2 as YFSETQ. The junction had 10 bases not matched to a gene; V was cut back by 0 bases and J by 3 bases. This CDR3 has 17 amino acids.

The chain joins TRBV7-8 to TRBJ1-1; perhaps TRBD1 as D (6 bases). Looked up from germline, CDR1 is SGHVS and CDR2 is FQNEAQ. The CDR3 runs to 15 residues. Trimming stripped 5 bases from V and 0 bases from J, with 13 bases between. The CDR3 region has the DNA TGTGCCAGCAGCCTGATGACAGGCATGAACACTGAAGCTTTCTTT. This sequence encodes CASSLMTGMNTEAFF. Supplemented by reference TRBV7-8 and TRBJ1-1, the full variable domain reads GAGVSQSPRYKVAKRGQDVALRCDPISGHVSLFWYQQALGQGPEFLTYFQNEAQLDKSGLPSDRFFAERPEGSVSTLKIQRTQQEDSAVYLCASSLMTGMNTEAFFGQGTRLTVV.

The V call is TRBV7-9, the J call TRBJ2-3; possibly TRBD2 for D (6 bases). V was clipped by 5 bases and J by 8 bases, with 17 bases between them. Germline V gene data show CDR1 as SEHNR and CDR2 as FQNEAQ (reference sequence). The CDR3 is 14 residues long. CDR3 bases: TGTGCCAGCAGCGTAGGGACTTCTAGAGCTACGCAGTATTTT. Protein product: CASSVGTSRATQYF.

This chain links TRBV5-5 with TRBJ2-5; D is undetermined. The CDR3 is made up of 14 amino acids. Germline V gives CDR1 SGHKS, CDR2 YYEKEE (reference sequence). V was shortened by 0 bases and J by 3 bases, with 9 bases between the two germline ends. The CDR3 coding sequence is TGTGCCAGCAGCTTGGTTGCCCAAGAAGAGACCCAGTACTTC. Its translation: CASSLVAQEETQYF.